This TCR beta chain was retrieved from a study of T cell changes during pregnancy in multiple sclerosis. The CDR3 covers 11 residues. Germline loops: CDR1 DFQATT, CDR2 SNEGSKA (reference sequence). Trimming left V 1 base short and J 7 bases short, with 7 bases between. Clones were sequenced by immunoSEQ multiplex PCR, and TCRdb holds only the in-frame ones, with some missing. The data hold fewer than 90,000 clones, with roughly 93% observed a single time. The TCR comes from a female donor in good health, enrolled as a control in a pregnancy study. The chain has TRBV20-1 and TRBJ2-5; D is undetermined. This specimen consisted of peripheral blood, obtained in the third trimester of pregnancy. The CDR3 sequence is CSARGFGTQYF. The CDR3, as DNA: TGCAGTGCTAGAGGGTTCGGGACCCAGTACTTC.